This T cell receptor beta chain is from a study of T cell responses to AZD1222 COVID-19 vaccine. Study-level results: Clonal diversity was possibly underestimated, and the donors were mostly white British, with more females. Baseline seropositivity occurred in only six AZD1222 recipients.

Concerning this clone: Its antigen is undetermined.

Germline CDR1 is KGHSH and CDR2 is LQKENI. J lost 6 bases, V lost 1 base, and 5 bases had no gene match. This CDR3 is 14 amino acids long. Repertoires were generated with immunoSEQ multiplex PCR, while TCRdb's copy carries only in-frame clones and drops some. Among 120,000 or so clones listed, about nine tenths were seen once. The V gene is TRBV18, the J gene TRBJ1-2; TRBD1 matches at 7 bases. This TCR was sampled from an adult in good health. Sequences were derived from peripheral blood, sampled on day 0 of AZD1222 vaccination. The CDR3 sequence: CASSPQGAPNGYTF. The CDR3 region has the DNA TGTGCCAGCTCACCACAGGGGGCGCCGAATGGCTACACCTTC.